These T cell receptor beta chains were read from a single sample in a study of T-cell memory formation after mild COVID-19. Via MiXCR, TCRdb re-called the 5' RACE reads, giving one row per CDR3 protein. Among around 430,000 distinct CDR3 sequences, 16% were seen once, and the ten largest hold about a fifth. Source material: PBMCs or a T cell subset sorted from them (not recorded which). These receptors were obtained from a man aged 18 to 29 who had mild COVID-19 (a few samples of this study predate the infection). Cell type and time point are not known. Each CDR3 is given with its conserved first and last residue. Each record gives: J gene, V gene, CDR3 length, clone size, D gene, CDR3 DNA, CDR3 protein. A D gene is named only where the DNA matches it firmly. Not every row has a clone size; where given, it reads once, few, many or a size class.

j_gene: TRBJ1-1
v_gene: TRBV7-8
len: 13
abundance: many
d_gene: TRBD1
CDR3nt: TGTGCCAGCAGCTTAGCGGGACAGGGGGCGTCTTTCTTT
CDR3aa: CASSLAGQGASFF

j_gene: TRBJ2-3
v_gene: TRBV9
len: 16
abundance: NA
d_gene: NA
CDR3nt: TGTGCCAGCAGCGTCTTCGGTCAGGGGGGCCAAGATACGCAGTATTTT
CDR3aa: CASSVFGQGGQDTQYF

j_gene: TRBJ2-5
v_gene: TRBV9
len: 16
abundance: few
d_gene: NA
CDR3nt: TGTGCCAGCAGCGCGAGGGGTATGGGGGCGCAGGAGACCCAGTACTTC
CDR3aa: CASSARGMGAQETQYF

j_gene: TRBJ2-1
v_gene: TRBV12-3/TRBV12-4
len: 17
abundance: NA
d_gene: TRBD2
CDR3nt: TGTGCCAGCAGTTTAGGGGCTAGCGGGGGGGCCTACAATGAGCAGTTCTTC
CDR3aa: CASSLGASGGAYNEQFF

j_gene: TRBJ2-4
v_gene: TRBV13
len: 13
abundance: NA
d_gene: TRBD1
CDR3nt: TGTGCCAGCAGCCCCGGCAGGGGGAACATTCAGTACTTC
CDR3aa: CASSPGRGNIQYF

j_gene: TRBJ2-7
v_gene: TRBV2
len: 13
abundance: NA
d_gene: NA
CDR3nt: TGTGCCAGCAGTGTGTCCCCGGCCTACGAGCAGTACTTC
CDR3aa: CASSVSPAYEQYF

j_gene: TRBJ1-1
v_gene: TRBV12-3/TRBV12-4
len: 12
abundance: few
d_gene: NA
CDR3nt: TGTGCCAGCAGTTTGAGCAGGGCTGAAGCTTTCTTT
CDR3aa: CASSLSRAEAFF

j_gene: TRBJ2-3
v_gene: TRBV20-1
len: 14
abundance: few
d_gene: NA
CDR3nt: TGCAGTGCTAGAGATCAGGTTACCACAGATACGCAGTATTTT
CDR3aa: CSARDQVTTDTQYF

j_gene: TRBJ2-6
v_gene: TRBV18
len: 17
abundance: NA
d_gene: NA
CDR3nt: TGTGCCAGCTCACCACTTGGGGCAGTCTCTGGGGCCAACGTCCTGACTTTC
CDR3aa: CASSPLGAVSGANVLTF

j_gene: TRBJ1-2
v_gene: TRBV5-1
len: 14
abundance: NA
d_gene: NA
CDR3nt: TGCGCCAGCAGCGAGTCGACGCCTAACTATGGCTACACCTTC
CDR3aa: CASSESTPNYGYTF

j_gene: TRBJ1-1
v_gene: TRBV4-1
len: 15
abundance: NA
d_gene: NA
CDR3nt: TGCGCCAGCAGGTTAATCGGAGGGGCGAACACTGAAGCTTTCTTT
CDR3aa: CASRLIGGANTEAFF

j_gene: TRBJ1-2
v_gene: TRBV5-4
len: 15
abundance: NA
d_gene: NA
CDR3nt: TGTGCCAGCAGCTTGGATCGGCCCTACGGCTATGGCTACACCTTC
CDR3aa: CASSLDRPYGYGYTF

j_gene: TRBJ2-3
v_gene: TRBV7-9
len: 15
abundance: NA
d_gene: TRBD1
CDR3nt: TGTGCCAGCAGCCTCCGGACAGGGCTAGCAGATACGCAGTATTTT
CDR3aa: CASSLRTGLADTQYF

j_gene: TRBJ2-7
v_gene: TRBV4-3
len: 14
abundance: NA
d_gene: NA
CDR3nt: TGCGCCAGCAGCCAAGATAGGGGGGCTGACGAGCAGTACTTC
CDR3aa: CASSQDRGADEQYF

j_gene: TRBJ1-2
v_gene: TRBV5-1
len: 15
abundance: few
d_gene: NA
CDR3nt: TGCGCCAGCAGCTTGGACCCGACGGGACGCTATGGCTACACCTTC
CDR3aa: CASSLDPTGRYGYTF

j_gene: TRBJ1-3
v_gene: TRBV5-1
len: 16
abundance: NA
d_gene: NA
CDR3nt: TGCGCCAGCAGCTTATGGGGTTCGGAAACTGGAAACACCATATATTTT
CDR3aa: CASSLWGSETGNTIYF

j_gene: TRBJ2-1
v_gene: TRBV12-3/TRBV12-4
len: 17
abundance: NA
d_gene: TRBD2
CDR3nt: TGTGCCAGCAGTTTACTTGCGGGGGGAAGATCCTACAATGAGCAGTTCTTC
CDR3aa: CASSLLAGGRSYNEQFF

j_gene: TRBJ1-5
v_gene: TRBV7-2
len: 14
abundance: NA
d_gene: NA
CDR3nt: TGTGCCAGCAGCTTAGATCCCGGGAAAACGCCCCAGCATTTT
CDR3aa: CASSLDPGKTPQHF

j_gene: TRBJ1-1
v_gene: TRBV5-1
len: 15
abundance: NA
d_gene: TRBD1
CDR3nt: TGCGCCAGCAGCTTGCGGACAGGGGGAGTGACTGAAGCTTTCTTT
CDR3aa: CASSLRTGGVTEAFF

j_gene: TRBJ2-7
v_gene: TRBV11-2
len: 12
abundance: many
d_gene: NA
CDR3nt: TGTGCCAGCAGCCGCTGGACCTACGAGCAGTACTTC
CDR3aa: CASSRWTYEQYF

j_gene: TRBJ2-3
v_gene: TRBV6-6
len: 15
abundance: many
d_gene: TRBD2
CDR3nt: TGTGCCAGCAGTCGGACTAGCGGGGGCACAGATACGCAGTATTTT
CDR3aa: CASSRTSGGTDTQYF

j_gene: TRBJ1-2
v_gene: TRBV12-3/TRBV12-4
len: 12
abundance: NA
d_gene: NA
CDR3nt: TGTGCCAGCACTTTCCCCGGATATGGCTACACCTTC
CDR3aa: CASTFPGYGYTF

j_gene: TRBJ2-1
v_gene: TRBV12-3/TRBV12-4
len: 15
abundance: NA
d_gene: TRBD1
CDR3nt: TGTGCCAGCTGCGGACAGGGGGCGACAGGCAATGAGCAGTTCTTC
CDR3aa: CASCGQGATGNEQFF

j_gene: TRBJ1-1
v_gene: TRBV7-8
len: 15
abundance: NA
d_gene: TRBD1
CDR3nt: TGTGCCAGCAGCACTAGACAGGGGGAAAACGCTGAAGCTTTCTTT
CDR3aa: CASSTRQGENAEAFF

j_gene: TRBJ2-1
v_gene: TRBV10-3
len: 13
abundance: NA
d_gene: NA
CDR3nt: TGTGCCATCAGCCATACAGGTGAGAATGAGCAGTTCTTC
CDR3aa: CAISHTGENEQFF

j_gene: TRBJ2-2
v_gene: TRBV11-2
len: 14
abundance: NA
d_gene: NA
CDR3nt: TGTGCCAGCAGCTTAGTTCGGTACACCGGGGAGCTGTTTTTT
CDR3aa: CASSLVRYTGELFF

j_gene: TRBJ1-4
v_gene: TRBV30
len: 10
abundance: few
d_gene: NA
CDR3nt: TGTGCCTGGGGGGACGAAAAACTGTTTTTT
CDR3aa: CAWGDEKLFF

j_gene: TRBJ2-1
v_gene: TRBV10-3
len: 15
abundance: NA
d_gene: NA
CDR3nt: TGTGCCATCAGACCCCCTAGAGGGGGGAACAATGAGCAGTTCTTC
CDR3aa: CAIRPPRGGNNEQFF

j_gene: TRBJ2-5
v_gene: TRBV6-6
len: 16
abundance: few
d_gene: TRBD1
CDR3nt: TGTGCCAGCAGTTCCACCGGGACAGGGCACGCAGAGACCCAGTACTTC
CDR3aa: CASSSTGTGHAETQYF

j_gene: TRBJ2-3
v_gene: TRBV3-1
len: 16
abundance: few
d_gene: TRBD2
CDR3nt: TGTGCCAGCAGCCAAGATAGCGGGGGGCCCACAGATACGCAGTATTTT
CDR3aa: CASSQDSGGPTDTQYF

j_gene: TRBJ1-3
v_gene: TRBV2
len: 15
abundance: NA
d_gene: TRBD1
CDR3nt: TGTGCCAGCAGCCAACAGGGGACGGCTGGAAACACCATATATTTT
CDR3aa: CASSQQGTAGNTIYF

j_gene: TRBJ2-7
v_gene: TRBV9
len: 13
abundance: NA
d_gene: TRBD2
CDR3nt: TGTGCCAGCTCCCGGGGGGATCCCCACGAGCAGTACTTC
CDR3aa: CASSRGDPHEQYF

j_gene: TRBJ2-2
v_gene: TRBV5-1
len: 15
abundance: few
d_gene: TRBD1
CDR3nt: TGCGCCAGCAGCTCCTGGACAGGGGAGGCCGGGGAGCTGTTTTTT
CDR3aa: CASSSWTGEAGELFF

j_gene: TRBJ2-1
v_gene: TRBV25-1
len: 16
abundance: few
d_gene: TRBD1
CDR3nt: TGTGCCAGCAGTGAATGGGGACAGGGGGCCTACAATGAGCAGTTCTTC
CDR3aa: CASSEWGQGAYNEQFF

j_gene: TRBJ1-5
v_gene: TRBV19
len: 15
abundance: NA
d_gene: NA
CDR3nt: TGTGCCAGTAGTATAGATCCCACTGGGAATCAGCCCCAGCATTTT
CDR3aa: CASSIDPTGNQPQHF

j_gene: TRBJ2-7
v_gene: TRBV3-1
len: 14
abundance: NA
d_gene: NA
CDR3nt: TGTGCCAGCACGTCTTCGCCCAATTACGACCGGCAGTACTTC
CDR3aa: CASTSSPNYDRQYF

j_gene: TRBJ2-2
v_gene: TRBV10-3
len: 16
abundance: few
d_gene: TRBD1
CDR3nt: TGTGCCATCAGTGAGACCCCGACAGGGGGCAACGGGGAGCTGTTTTTT
CDR3aa: CAISETPTGGNGELFF

j_gene: TRBJ1-5
v_gene: TRBV27
len: 12
abundance: NA
d_gene: NA
CDR3nt: TGTGCCAGCAGTAGGGAGAGGCAGCCCCAGCATTTT
CDR3aa: CASSRERQPQHF

j_gene: TRBJ2-3
v_gene: TRBV19
len: 15
abundance: NA
d_gene: TRBD1
CDR3nt: TGTGCCAGTAGGAGGGGACAGGGCAGTTCAGATACGCAGTATTTT
CDR3aa: CASRRGQGSSDTQYF

j_gene: TRBJ2-2
v_gene: TRBV4-1
len: 16
abundance: few
d_gene: NA
CDR3nt: TGCGCCAGCAGCCAACCTGGACAGGGAGGGACCGGGGAGCTGTTTTTT
CDR3aa: CASSQPGQGGTGELFF

j_gene: TRBJ2-2
v_gene: TRBV9
len: 16
abundance: NA
d_gene: TRBD1
CDR3nt: TGTGCCAGCAACCTGCTCGGACAGGAGAACACCGGGGAGCTGTTTTTT
CDR3aa: CASNLLGQENTGELFF

j_gene: TRBJ2-3
v_gene: TRBV5-1
len: 17
abundance: few
d_gene: NA
CDR3nt: TGCGCCAGCAGCTTGGCGGGCCCCAGGATGAGGACAGATACGCAGTATTTT
CDR3aa: CASSLAGPRMRTDTQYF

j_gene: TRBJ2-7
v_gene: TRBV6-1
len: 13
abundance: few
d_gene: NA
CDR3nt: TGTGCCAGCACCAGGGGGGGGTTGGCCGAGCAGTACTTC
CDR3aa: CASTRGGLAEQYF

j_gene: TRBJ2-3
v_gene: TRBV29-1
len: 13
abundance: NA
d_gene: TRBD2
CDR3nt: TGCAGCGTTGAAGATCGTGCCCGCGGGGGGCAGTATTTT
CDR3aa: CSVEDRARGGQYF

j_gene: TRBJ1-5
v_gene: TRBV12-3/TRBV12-4
len: 14
abundance: few
d_gene: TRBD1
CDR3nt: TGTGCCAGCAGTCAGGACAGGGCCAATCAGCCCCAGCATTTT
CDR3aa: CASSQDRANQPQHF

j_gene: TRBJ2-7
v_gene: TRBV7-2
len: 14
abundance: few
d_gene: TRBD1
CDR3nt: TGTGCCAGCAGCCGGGACAGGGGGGCCTACGAGCAGTACTTC
CDR3aa: CASSRDRGAYEQYF

j_gene: TRBJ2-3
v_gene: TRBV5-1
len: 17
abundance: few
d_gene: TRBD2
CDR3nt: TGCGCCAGCAGCTTGGGGACTAGCGGGGGGAGCACAGATACGCAGTATTTT
CDR3aa: CASSLGTSGGSTDTQYF

j_gene: TRBJ1-5
v_gene: TRBV18
len: 14
abundance: NA
d_gene: NA
CDR3nt: TGTGCCAGCTCACCGCAAGACAGCAATCAGCCCCAGCATTTT
CDR3aa: CASSPQDSNQPQHF

j_gene: TRBJ2-3
v_gene: TRBV7-3
len: 17
abundance: NA
d_gene: NA
CDR3nt: TGTGCCAGCAGCTTGGGCCAGCCGACTGGTCATACAGATACGCAGTATTTT
CDR3aa: CASSLGQPTGHTDTQYF

j_gene: TRBJ2-1
v_gene: TRBV5-1
len: 12
abundance: few
d_gene: NA
CDR3nt: TGCGCCAGTAGCTCCACGCGGGTGGAGCAGTTCTTC
CDR3aa: CASSSTRVEQFF

j_gene: TRBJ2-5
v_gene: TRBV6-5
len: 11
abundance: NA
d_gene: NA
CDR3nt: TGTGCCAGTCGGAGATGGGAGACCCAGTACTTC
CDR3aa: CASRRWETQYF

j_gene: TRBJ1-6
v_gene: TRBV18
len: 16
abundance: few
d_gene: TRBD1
CDR3nt: TGTGCCAGCTCACTTGGACAGGGATCGACTAATTCACCCCTCCACTTT
CDR3aa: CASSLGQGSTNSPLHF

j_gene: TRBJ2-3
v_gene: TRBV6-6
len: 16
abundance: NA
d_gene: TRBD1
CDR3nt: TGTGCCAGCAGTTACTCGGGACAGGGGGCCTCAGATACGCAGTATTTT
CDR3aa: CASSYSGQGASDTQYF

j_gene: TRBJ2-3
v_gene: TRBV24-1
len: 17
abundance: few
d_gene: TRBD2
CDR3nt: TGTGCCACCAGTGGCCGAGGATCGGGGGGGATCACAGATACGCAGTATTTT
CDR3aa: CATSGRGSGGITDTQYF

j_gene: TRBJ1-6
v_gene: TRBV27
len: 12
abundance: many
d_gene: NA
CDR3nt: TGTGCCAGCTCCCCCTATAATTCACCCCTCCACTTT
CDR3aa: CASSPYNSPLHF

j_gene: TRBJ2-7
v_gene: TRBV9
len: 13
abundance: NA
d_gene: NA
CDR3nt: TGTGCCAGCAGCGTAATGACCGCCGGGGAGCAGTACTTC
CDR3aa: CASSVMTAGEQYF

j_gene: TRBJ2-1
v_gene: TRBV3-1
len: 15
abundance: few
d_gene: NA
CDR3nt: TGTGCCAGCAGCCAAGAACCTCGCGGCTACAATGAGCAGTTCTTC
CDR3aa: CASSQEPRGYNEQFF

j_gene: TRBJ2-3
v_gene: TRBV11-2
len: 16
abundance: NA
d_gene: NA
CDR3nt: TGTGCCAGCAGCCCCTACTTGGTACGGCGCACAGATACGCAGTATTTT
CDR3aa: CASSPYLVRRTDTQYF

j_gene: TRBJ1-3
v_gene: TRBV7-6
len: 14
abundance: NA
d_gene: NA
CDR3nt: TGTGCCAGCGCAAACACAGGCTCTGGAAACACCATATATTTT
CDR3aa: CASANTGSGNTIYF

j_gene: TRBJ2-3
v_gene: TRBV5-1
len: 15
abundance: few
d_gene: TRBD2
CDR3nt: TGCGCCAGCAGCCAGACGGGAGCGGGGAAAGATACGCAGTATTTT
CDR3aa: CASSQTGAGKDTQYF